The entry that follows covers one TCR beta chain sequence. Its antigen is currently unknown. TCRdb keeps only in-frame clones here, not all; method: immunoSEQ multiplex PCR. This sample has about 14,000 clones, with 81% found just once. This entry is derived from a study of immune cell composition in non-small cell lung cancer. Study overall: Tumours were mainly lung adenocarcinoma or squamous cell carcinoma.

Frozen unsorted single-cell suspensions supplied the genomic DNA. There are 13 residues in the CDR3. Trimming took 5 bases from V and 7 from J, leaving 14 bases between them. Germline V gives CDR1 GTSNPN, CDR2 SVGIG (reference sequence). Regarding the study as a whole: Tumour-associated clones >0.5% occurred in around 35% of adenocarcinomas, 75% of squamous. Top 10 clone scores and clonality were higher in squamous than adenocarcinoma.

The chain uses TRBV30 and TRBJ1-4; D may be TRBD1 (6 bases). The sample comprised lung tumor tissue. The origin of this receptor is a human donor with non-small cell lung cancer. The CDR3 is CAWGRDIREKLFF. The CDR3 DNA follows: TGTGCCTGGGGCCGGGACATACGTGAAAAACTGTTTTTT. Filled out from reference TRBV30 and TRBJ1-4, the complete variable domain reads SQTIHQWPATLVQPVGSPLSLECTVEGTSNPNLYWYRQAAGRGLQLLFYSVGIGQISSEVPQNLSASRPQDRQFILSSKKLLLSDSGFYLCAWGRDIREKLFFGSGTQLSVL.